These 3 T cell receptor beta chains came from one sample sequenced in a study of cytomegalovirus exposure and HLA in healthy donors. The PCR employed 60 Vbeta primers together with 13 Jbeta primers. Only in-frame clones appear in the TCRdb table, and some are missing; sequencing was by immunoSEQ multiplex PCR. The table records about 170,000 clones, 80% to 90% of them present only once. Sequencing was performed on PBMCs. The receptors originated from a young man in good health and CMV-seropositive.

The chain couples TRBV9 to TRBJ1-4; 9 nucleotides match TRBD1. Per the germline V gene, CDR1 is SGDLS and CDR2 is YYNGEE. This CDR3 comprises 16 residues. Losses at the gene ends were 4 bases for V and 7 bases for J; bases not matched to a gene: 11. Written as DNA, the CDR3 is TGTGCCAGCAGCCCAACTTTGGGACAGGGAAGTGAAAAACTGTTTTTT. Translation: CASSPTLGQGSEKLFF.

Remarks on this clone: One junction end does not reproduce the germline sequence, and a read error may be involved. CDR3 sequence: CSSSYGTDGYTF. The DNA for the CDR3 is TGTTCCAGCAGCTATGGGACAGATGGCTACACCTTC. The chain employs TRBV7-9 and TRBJ1-2, with 7 bases matching TRBD1. The CDR3 length is 12 residues. CDR1 and CDR2 (germline): SEHNR, FQNEAQ (reference sequence).

The rearrangement links TRBV19 to TRBJ1-2; 9 nucleotides match TRBD1. Germline trimming cut 7 bases from V and 8 bases from J; bases unmatched to any gene: 11. CDR3 length: 14 amino acids. CDR1 and CDR2 (germline): LNHDA, SQIVND (reference sequence). The chain's CDR3 is CASTLFGTGQGYTF. The CDR3 DNA follows: TGTGCCAGTACCCTTTTTGGGACAGGGCAGGGCTACACCTTC.